Following are 14 T cell receptor beta chains from one sample sequenced in a study of T cells in Graves' hyperthyroidism and ophthalmopathy. Using RNA transcripts as the source, TCR beta CDR3 regions were amplified. RT-PCR in the first round (using the HTBI primer set) targeted the TCR CDR3. TCRdb used MiXCR to reprocess the multiplex PCR reads, holding one entry per CDR3 protein. The sample consists of about 96,000 distinct CDR3 sequences, 51% of them appearing once. Sequenced sample: blood. Every receptor here comes from a woman aged 40 to 50 with Graves' hyperthyroidism.

About this clonotype itself: A much bigger clone sits one base away, suggesting this may be a read error. V is TRBV2 and J is TRBJ1-1, with 8 nucleotides matching TRBD1. This CDR3 region has 14 residues. Unmatched junction bases numbered 7, after V lost 6 bases and J lost 4 bases. Germline V gene data show CDR1 as SNHLY and CDR2 as FYNNEI. The CDR3 loop reads CASRTPTGATEAFF. CDR3 DNA sequence: TGTGCCAGCAGGACGCCGACAGGGGCCACTGAAGCTTTCTTT. Together with reference TRBV2 and TRBJ1-1, the CDR3 gives the full variable domain: EPEVTQTPSHQVTQMGQEVILRCVPISNHLYFYWYRQILGQKVEFLVSFYNNEISEKSEIFDDQFSVERPDGSNFTLKIRSTKLEDSAMYFCASRTPTGATEAFFGQGTRLTVV.

By proportion, this clonotype is medium-sized (0.01 to 0.1%). The chain recombines TRBV6-5 with TRBJ1-1, with D tentatively TRBD1 (6 bases). V was shortened by 5 bases and J by 7 bases, with 20 bases between the two germline ends. This CDR3 contains 15 residues. The germline V gene has CDR1 MNHEY and CDR2 SVGAGI. CDR3 nucleotides: TGTGCCAGCAGTCCGACACCAGGGGACCTACATGAAGCTTTCTTT. Its translation: CASSPTPGDLHEAFF.

This clonotype was seen at least ten times. The rearrangement joins TRBV7-9 to TRBJ1-1; TRBD1 matches at 8 bases. The CDR3 sequence is 16 residues long. Trimming at V came to 8 bases and at J to 0 bases, leaving 11 bases not matched to a gene. CDR1 and CDR2 from the germline V gene are SEHNR and FQNEAQ (reference sequence). CDR3: CASSPKKQGVNTEAFF. The CDR3 region has the DNA TGTGCCAGCTCACCGAAGAAACAGGGGGTGAACACTGAAGCTTTCTTT.

This clonotype was counted ten times or more. The chain is built from TRBV7-2 and TRBJ1-6; 8 bases are shared with TRBD1. The CDR3 consists of 20 residues. The germline V gene has CDR1 SGHTA and CDR2 FQGNSA. Unmatched junction bases numbered 18, after V lost 4 bases and J lost 4 bases. This CDR3 reads CASSSHLNWTGTFYNSPLHF. The CDR3 nucleotides read TGTGCCAGCAGCTCCCACCTAAACTGGACAGGGACCTTTTATAATTCACCCCTCCACTTT.

CDR3 protein: CASSLGGGQETYEQYF. CDR3 sequence (DNA): TGTGCCAGCAGCTTAGGAGGGGGACAGGAAACCTACGAGCAGTACTTC. This chain uses TRBV7-9 with TRBJ2-7, with 8 bases fitting TRBD1. CDR1 and CDR2 from the germline V gene are SEHNR and FQNEAQ (reference sequence). The CDR3 loop spans 16 amino acids. V shed 1 base and J 2 bases; nucleotides not matched to a gene: 7.

Notes on this clonotype: The junction departs from germline at one end; a sequencing error may be responsible. This chain connects TRBV5-6 to TRBJ2-5; tentative D call: TRBD2 (6 bases). CDR1 and CDR2 (germline): SGHDT, YYEEEE. This CDR3 is built from 13 residues. The CDR3 here is CASSLRGAETHYF. In nucleotides, the CDR3 is TGTGCCAGCAGCCTGCGGGGAGCGGAGACCCATTACTTC.

The chain recombines TRBV6-1 with TRBJ1-1; 9 bases are shared with TRBD1. The V gene end was trimmed by 3 bases and the J gene end by 11 bases; junction bases not matched to a gene: 4. Germline V lookup: CDR1 MNHNS, CDR2 SASEGT. The CDR3 has 12 amino acids. In DNA form, the CDR3 reads TGTGCCAGCAGTGACTGGGACAGGGTGGCTTTCTTT. The encoded protein is CASSDWDRVAFF.

The chain combines TRBV2 with TRBJ1-4; D might be TRBD1 (5 bases). The germline V gene encodes CDR1 SNHLY and CDR2 FYNNEI. V was cut by 4 bases and J by 3 bases, with 12 bases left in between. The length of the CDR3 is 15 residues. CDR3 DNA: TGTGCCAGCAGTGGGTGGTGGGGACCTAATGAAAAACTGTTTTTT. Its translation is CASSGWWGPNEKLFF.

This clonotype was observed many times. The chain employs TRBV7-2 and TRBJ1-1, with TRBD1 matching 8 bases. V lost 5 bases and J lost 6; bases outside the gene matches: 8. Germline V gene lookup returns CDR1 SGHTA and CDR2 FQGNSA. The CDR3 runs 14 residues. CDR3 protein: CASSQVSGGAEAFF. CDR3 bases: TGTGCCAGCAGCCAAGTCTCAGGGGGCGCTGAAGCTTTCTTT.

This clonotype was picked up many times. The chain recombines TRBV10-3 with TRBJ1-1, with 8 bases identical to TRBD1. Germline assignment: CDR1 ENHRY and CDR2 SYGVKD. The CDR3 extends over 14 amino acids. V shed 6 bases and J 2 bases; nucleotides not matched to a gene: 5. The CDR3 nucleotides are TGTGCCATCAGCGGGACAGGCTTTAACACTGAAGCTTTCTTT. It codes for CAISGTGFNTEAFF.

The CDR3 DNA reads as TGCAGTGCTAGAGACCGGGACTCCTACACCGGGGAGCTGTTTTTT. Its translation is CSARDRDSYTGELFF. The genes are TRBV20-1 and TRBJ2-2, with D possibly matching TRBD2 (6 bases). This CDR3 contains 15 residues. CDR1 is DFQATT, CDR2 SNEGSKA, per germline (reference sequence). The V gene lost 0 bases and the J gene lost 3 bases, with 11 bases spanning the gap.

This chain joins TRBV9 and TRBJ2-3; D is possibly TRBD1 or TRBD2 (6 bases each). The germline CDR1 and CDR2 sequences are SGDLS and YYNGEE. The germline V and J ends were trimmed by 3 bases and 5 bases, with 13 bases remaining between them. This CDR3 has 14 amino acids. The CDR3 nucleotides read TGTGCCAGCAGCGGTAGAGGGGGGATAGATACGCAGTATTTT. Amino acids: CASSGRGGIDTQYF.

At least ten counts were recorded for this clonotype. This chain uses TRBV4-1 with TRBJ2-7; 7 bases map to TRBD1. CDR1 and CDR2 (germline): MGHRA, YSYEKL. V was clipped by 3 bases and J by 2 bases; unmatched bases: 7. The CDR3 runs to 15 residues. This CDR3 is CASSQAVGTAYEQYF. The CDR3 nucleotides are TGCGCCAGCAGCCAGGCCGTTGGGACAGCCTACGAGCAGTACTTC.

V usage is TRBV9 and J usage is TRBJ2-5, with D maybe TRBD2 (6 bases). CDR3 length equals 15 residues. V was pared by 1 base and J by 2 bases, with 12 bases between. Per the germline V gene, CDR1 is SGDLS and CDR2 is YYNGEE. Here the CDR3 reads CASSVWDWGQETQYF. DNA for the CDR3: TGTGCCAGCAGCGTATGGGACTGGGGGCAAGAGACCCAGTACTTC. Using reference TRBV9 and TRBJ2-5 for the parts outside the CDR3, the full variable domain is DSGVTQTPKHLITATGQRVTLRCSPRSGDLSVYWYQQSLDQGLQFLIQYYNGEERAKGNILERFSAQQFPDLHSELNLSSLELGDSALYFCASSVWDWGQETQYFGPGTRLLVL.